This T cell receptor beta chain was sequenced during a study of shared clonotypes between healthy human individuals (dated by TCRdb to about 2020). Study-level background: Two women and three men aged 18 to 49 years were included in the cohort. To estimate repertoire size and how much clonotype sharing occurs between individuals, the study deeply sequenced the blood TCR repertoires of several healthy adults. Libraries were prepared and TCR repertoires were sequenced by different laboratories using diverse techniques, in order to increase sequencing depth and limit assay-specific biases. Per donor, three plates each were used for CD4 naive and CD4 memory, two for CD8 naive, and one for CD8 memory. Leukapheresis yielded between about 0.9 and 9 billion PBMCs per donor. Overall results and qualifications from the work: Sharing across several donors was observed for about 5% of naive CD4, over 3% of naive CD8, 2.3% of memory CD4, and around 0.4% of memory CD8 clonotypes. Only blood was sampled, and tissue TCR repertoires likely differ from those in blood. Rarefaction of sorted-subset datasets indicated incomplete sequencing despite the large sequencing depth. Naive subsets generally had larger estimated clonotype richness than memory subsets. Pairwise subsampling led to the expectation that sequencing depth would affect the degree of clonotype sharing among donors. Because the study included only a small number of donors, the genetic and exposure-history diversity represented was limited. Clonotypes shared by all four sorted-subset donors showed higher generation probabilities than non-shared clonotypes.

A remark on this clone: Its antigen is not yet known. No base qualities exist here, and no much larger clone lies one base off it.

Healthy HIV-negative adults with no recently reported acute infections or vaccinations were included as donors. Every donor was a Caucasian adult residing in Nashville, Tennessee, USA. CD4+ T cells were enriched by magnetic negative selection; naive cells were then positively selected on CD45RA, and the negative fraction formed the memory subset. Blood was obtained by leukapheresis, after which PBMCs were separated by Ficoll-Histopaque density gradient centrifugation and cryopreserved in liquid nitrogen vapor phase. Analytical flow cytometry was used to check the purity and quantity of every magnetically sorted T cell population. Genomic DNA was isolated from every sorted fraction and measured by UV absorbance on a Nanodrop 2000c. Using the deep immunoSEQ assay, TCR CDR3 regions were amplified from genomic DNA by multiplex PCR. Extracted genomic DNA from each cell subset was spread evenly across all wells of several immunoSEQ 96-well plates, with each plate serving as a replicate. For sorted subsets, about 220 ng of genomic DNA, equivalent to 25,000 to 30,000 T cell genomes, went into each replicate PCR. Purified libraries were measured with a Qubit 3.0 fluorometer, size-checked on a Bioanalyzer 2100, and measured again with the KAPA Library Quantification kit. Every immunoSEQ 96-well plate was sequenced on a separate single-read 150-cycle Illumina NextSeq 550 flow cell. The authors' analysis ran thus. Because the immunoSEQ output held only junctional sequences and lacked quality scores, the filtering could not match the filtering applied to full-length reads. Sequences were annotated with PyIR, a Python wrapper for IgBLAST v1.9, and V/J genes and CDR3 were assigned using IMGT germline references. Reads with weak V/J assignments (E-value above 1e-6), missing CDR3, stop codons, out-of-frame junctions, or ambiguous translated residues were removed. V3J clonotypes were defined as sequences sharing the same inferred V gene, J gene, and CDR3 amino acid sequence. Percentage overlap between repertoires was calculated by dividing the number of shared unique clonotypes by the size of the smaller repertoire. Three approaches were used to assess repertoire richness: RTK rarefaction, the Chao1 estimator, and Recon v2.1 estimates of unobserved clonotypes. Generation probabilities for all TCRbeta clonotypes obtained by the gDNA method from a handful of donors were computed using OLGA. The table was pulled from immuneACCESS by TCRdb, which kept in-frame rearrangements only. Such tables lose some clones; where checked, under half of the loss comes from unresolved V genes, and the rest has no known cause. V, J and clone size are those of that table, while D and trimming were read from the DNA. Present in this sample are 2 million to 2.5 million clones, less than 95% of which were seen just once. The ten largest clonotypes hold 0.37% of the sample.

V drops 2 bases and J drops 6 bases, leaving 15 bases in between. Inclusive of the bounding cysteine and phenylalanine, the CDR3 is 15 residues long. Left in the record is the CDR3 DNA by itself, 45 bases read in frame from the first base. For CDR1 and CDR2, the germline V gene lists SGHTA and FQGTGA. This TCR was recovered from a man younger than 30 in good health. Some clones in this sample may be carry-over from other donors' samples. The sample was naive CD4+ T cells from PBMCs. Reading the label with the study, this specimen's cell subset or site is: CD45RA+ positively selected. The V and J segments used are TRBV7-3 and TRBJ2-3, with the D call perhaps TRBD1 or TRBD2, as 5 bases match in each case. The DNA sequence reads TGTGCCAGCAGCTTAGGGACCACGTCATTCGATACGCAGTATTTT. Its protein reads: CASSLGTTSFDTQYF.